Below, one T cell receptor beta chain is given with its context. Its cognate antigen is unknown. In germline, CDR1 is MNHEY, CDR2 SVGAGI. The CDR3 loop spans 13 amino acids. Trimming shortened V by 0 bases and J by 6 bases, and 9 bases separated the two germline ends. This table comes from immunoSEQ multiplex PCR, and its TCRdb copy is limited to in-frame clones, with some not included. The sample carries roughly 1.4 million clones, approximately 98.5% recorded once. The data stem from a study of shared clonotypes between healthy human individuals. Study context: The people who gave samples were a couple of women and three men aged 18 to 49. Study-level points and caveats: Clonotype sharing among donors was thought likely to change with sequencing depth. Tissues were not sampled, only blood, and their repertoires likely differ.

The chain joins TRBV6-5 to TRBJ2-7, with D perhaps being TRBD1 or TRBD2 (5 bases each). Sequencing was carried out using naive CD4+ T cells sorted from blood. The sample's subset: CD45RA+ positively selected. The TCR was taken from a man aged 25-45 years in good health. The CDR3 bases are TGTGCCAGCAGTTACTCGATGGGGACCGAGCAGTACTTC. Translating it yields CASSYSMGTEQYF.